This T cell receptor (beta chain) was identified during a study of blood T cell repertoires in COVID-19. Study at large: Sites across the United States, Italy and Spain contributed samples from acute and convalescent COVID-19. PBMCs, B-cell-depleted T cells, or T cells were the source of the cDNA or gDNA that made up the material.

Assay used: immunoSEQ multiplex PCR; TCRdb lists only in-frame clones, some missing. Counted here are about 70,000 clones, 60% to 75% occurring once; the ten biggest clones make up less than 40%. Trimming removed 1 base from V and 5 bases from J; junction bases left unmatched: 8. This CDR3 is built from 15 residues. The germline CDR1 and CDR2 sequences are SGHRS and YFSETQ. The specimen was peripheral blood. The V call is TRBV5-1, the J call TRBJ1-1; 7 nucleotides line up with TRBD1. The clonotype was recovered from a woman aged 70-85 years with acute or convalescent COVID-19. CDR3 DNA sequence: TGCGCCAGCAGCTTGAAGGGGGCCTGGGAAACTGAAGCTTTCTTT. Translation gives CASSLKGAWETEAFF.